The source of this TCR beta chain is a study of blood T cell repertoires in COVID-19. One Seattle source followed patients from active infection through their disease course. The CDR3 is 13 amino acids. Germline V gene data show CDR1 as SGHAT and CDR2 as FQNNGV. V gave up 1 base and J gave up 3 bases, with 7 bases separating them. Assay: immunoSEQ multiplex PCR; the TCRdb copy retains only in-frame clones and omits some. The sample records about 280,000 clones, roughly 86% being singletons. This clonotype was obtained from a woman in her twenties or thirties with COVID-19, enrolled during active disease. Sequenced sample: peripheral blood. The rearrangement links TRBV11-2 to TRBJ2-7, with D possibly TRBD2 on 5 matching bases. The CDR3 region is CASSLAGYYEQYF. The CDR3 nucleotides are TGTGCCAGCAGCTTAGCGGGGTACTACGAGCAGTACTTC.